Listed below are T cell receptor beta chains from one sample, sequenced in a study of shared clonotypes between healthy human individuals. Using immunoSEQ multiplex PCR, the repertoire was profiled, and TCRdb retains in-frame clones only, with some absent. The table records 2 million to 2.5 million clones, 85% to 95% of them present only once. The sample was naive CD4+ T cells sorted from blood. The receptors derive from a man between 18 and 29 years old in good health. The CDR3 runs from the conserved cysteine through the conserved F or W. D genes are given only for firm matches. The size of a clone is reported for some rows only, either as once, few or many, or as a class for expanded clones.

CASSEMPTGEQYF,TGCGCCAGCAGTGAGATGCCAACGGGGGAGCAGTACTTC,TRBJ2-7,.,.,TRBV10-2
CASGRVSQAYEQYF,TGTGCCAGCGGCCGGGTTTCTCAGGCCTACGAGCAGTACTTC,TRBJ2-7,.,.,TRBV2
CASRRDGSSYEQYF,TGTGCCAGCAGACGCGACGGAAGCTCCTACGAGCAGTACTTC,TRBJ2-7,.,.,TRBV6-1
CASSPRDTQYF,TGTGCCTCTTCTCCACGAGATACGCAGTATTTT,TRBJ2-3,.,.,TRBV30
CASSPGLAGSETQYF,TGTGCCAGCAGTCCGGGACTAGCGGGGTCAGAGACCCAGTACTTC,TRBJ2-5,TRBD2,once,TRBV6-5
CASSSRTSGSTGELFF,TGTGCCAGCTCATCCCGGACTAGCGGGAGCACCGGGGAGCTGTTTTTT,TRBJ2-2,TRBD2,.,TRBV18
CASSESGGLNTEAFF,TGCGCCAGCAGTGAGTCGGGAGGTCTGAACACTGAAGCTTTCTTT,TRBJ1-1,.,.,TRBV10-1
CASSPREDQPQHF,TGTGCCAGCTCACCACGGGAGGATCAGCCCCAGCATTTT,TRBJ1-5,.,.,TRBV18
CASSLPGTDTQYF,TGTGCCAGCAGCTTGCCGGGGACAGATACGCAGTATTTT,TRBJ2-3,.,.,TRBV5-4
CASESSPGMDEQYF,TGCGCCAGCGAATCTTCCCCGGGAATGGACGAGCAGTACTTC,TRBJ2-7,.,.,TRBV5-1
CASSVSGAKGNTIYF,TGTGCCAGCAGCGTATCAGGGGCTAAAGGAAACACCATATATTTT,TRBJ1-3,.,.,TRBV9
CASSAGRNTEAFF,TGTGCCAGCAGCGCAGGACGGAACACTGAAGCTTTCTTT,TRBJ1-1,.,.,TRBV7-2
CASIGLAGQETQYF,TGTGCCAGCATCGGACTAGCGGGGCAAGAGACCCAGTACTTC,TRBJ2-5,TRBD2,.,TRBV28
CASSLIPQGGETQYF,TGCGCCAGCAGCTTGATCCCGCAGGGGGGCGAGACCCAGTACTTC,TRBJ2-5,.,few,TRBV5-1
CASSLATGELFF,TGTGCCAGCAGCTTAGCTACCGGGGAGCTGTTTTTT,TRBJ2-2,.,.,TRBV11-3
CASSSRPFYEQYF,TGTGCCAGCAGCTCCCGCCCTTTCTACGAGCAGTACTTC,TRBJ2-7,.,.,TRBV7-2
CASSPSGTVTYEQYF,TGTGCCAGCTCACCTTCCGGGACGGTTACCTACGAGCAGTACTTC,TRBJ2-7,.,.,TRBV18
CASSQDRGLKLFF,TGCGCCAGCAGCCAAGATAGGGGATTAAAACTGTTTTTT,TRBJ1-4,.,.,TRBV4-3
CASRNRAQETQYF,TGTGCCAGCAGAAACAGGGCTCAAGAGACCCAGTACTTC,TRBJ2-5,.,.,TRBV6-1
CASSRGGESTEAFF,TGTGCCAGCAGTCGTGGTGGGGAATCCACTGAAGCTTTCTTT,TRBJ1-1,.,.,TRBV6-5
CAWSHFGPGQGRPDTQYF,TGTGCCTGGAGTCATTTTGGGCCAGGACAGGGGCGCCCAGATACGCAGTATTTT,TRBJ2-3,TRBD1,.,TRBV30
CASSTGQVGTQHF,TGTGCCAGCAGTACCGGACAGGTCGGAACCCAGCATTTT,TRBJ1-5,TRBD1,.,TRBV6-5
CASSPGYTDTQYF,TGCGCCAGCAGCCCGGGGTACACAGATACGCAGTATTTT,TRBJ2-3,.,.,TRBV5-1
CASSLGALGADTQYF,TGTGCCAGCAGCTTAGGAGCCCTGGGGGCAGATACGCAGTATTTT,TRBJ2-3,.,.,TRBV5-6
CASSPSTGIYEQYF,TGCGCCAGCAGCCCCTCAACAGGGATCTACGAGCAGTACTTC,TRBJ2-7,.,.,TRBV5-1
CASSNTSGKSGDEQFF,TGTGCCAGCAGCAATACTAGCGGGAAAAGCGGTGATGAGCAGTTCTTC,TRBJ2-1,TRBD2,.,TRBV5-7
CASSLLTSGIGGLFF,TGTGCCAGCAGCTTACTGACTAGCGGGATTGGGGGGCTGTTTTTT,TRBJ2-2,TRBD2,.,TRBV11-3
CASSLAEGTETQYF,TGTGCCAGCAGCCTTGCGGAGGGAACAGAGACCCAGTACTTC,TRBJ2-5,.,.,TRBV11-2
CASSERTSLGSSTDTQYF,TGTGCCAGCAGTGAGCGGACTAGTTTAGGGTCTAGCACAGATACGCAGTATTTT,TRBJ2-3,TRBD2,.,TRBV6-1
CAISGGDQPQHF,TGTGCCATCAGTGGGGGGGATCAGCCCCAGCATTTT,TRBJ1-5,.,.,TRBV10-3
CASGRTPLMNTEAFF,TGTGCCAGCGGAAGGACTCCTCTTATGAACACTGAAGCTTTCTTT,TRBJ1-1,.,.,TRBV6-6
CASSLWTLNTEAFF,TGTGCCAGCAGCTTGTGGACCCTGAACACTGAAGCTTTCTTT,TRBJ1-1,.,.,TRBV5-4
CASTPGGGDYGYTF,TGTGCCAGTACCCCCGGTGGGGGAGACTATGGCTACACCTTC,TRBJ1-2,.,.,TRBV19
CASGDRLIAKNIQYF,TGTGCCAGTGGGGACCGCCTAATAGCCAAAAACATTCAGTACTTC,TRBJ2-4,.,.,TRBV19
CASSHSGPNGANVLTF,TGCGCCAGCAGCCATTCGGGACCCAATGGGGCCAACGTCCTGACTTTC,TRBJ2-6,.,.,TRBV5-1
CASRVDRAPSTDTQYF,TGCGCCAGCAGGGTAGACAGGGCTCCTAGCACAGATACGCAGTATTTT,TRBJ2-3,TRBD1,.,TRBV10-1
CASSGLGVLASTDTQYF,TGTGCCAGCAGCGGCTTAGGGGTTCTAGCGAGCACAGATACGCAGTATTTT,TRBJ2-3,.,.,TRBV5-4
CASSLIGGDTQYF,TGTGCCAGCAGCTTAATAGGGGGGGATACGCAGTATTTT,TRBJ2-3,.,.,TRBV7-9
CASSRDRGREQFF,TGTGCCAGCTCACGGGACAGGGGGAGAGAGCAGTTCTTC,TRBJ2-1,TRBD1,.,TRBV18
CASSYSGTSPEQYF,TGTGCCAGCAGTTACTCCGGGACTTCCCCTGAGCAGTACTTC,TRBJ2-7,.,.,TRBV6-6
CASSPGSGQSSYEQYF,TGTGCCAGTAGCCCGGGCAGCGGACAGAGCTCCTACGAGCAGTACTTC,TRBJ2-7,.,.,TRBV19
CASSQDTGGYTF,TGTGCCAGCAGCCAAGATACGGGGGGCTACACCTTC,TRBJ1-2,.,.,TRBV4-2
CASSLSQGHNSPLHF,TGTGCCAGCAGTTTATCGCAGGGACATAATTCACCCCTCCACTTT,TRBJ1-6,.,.,TRBV27
CASSNPQGRNGELFF,TGTGCCAGCAGCAACCCACAGGGACGGAACGGGGAGCTGTTTTTT,TRBJ2-2,.,.,TRBV5-4
CASSPERIETQYF,TGTGCCAGCTCACCGGAGCGGATAGAGACCCAGTACTTC,TRBJ2-5,.,.,TRBV18
CAISDPGTVLAKNIQYF,TGTGCCATCAGTGATCCCGGGACAGTATTAGCCAAAAACATTCAGTACTTC,TRBJ2-4,TRBD1,.,TRBV10-3
CASSSTGVGEQYF,TGTGCCAGCAGCTCGACAGGGGTGGGCGAGCAGTACTTC,TRBJ2-7,TRBD1,once,TRBV7-2